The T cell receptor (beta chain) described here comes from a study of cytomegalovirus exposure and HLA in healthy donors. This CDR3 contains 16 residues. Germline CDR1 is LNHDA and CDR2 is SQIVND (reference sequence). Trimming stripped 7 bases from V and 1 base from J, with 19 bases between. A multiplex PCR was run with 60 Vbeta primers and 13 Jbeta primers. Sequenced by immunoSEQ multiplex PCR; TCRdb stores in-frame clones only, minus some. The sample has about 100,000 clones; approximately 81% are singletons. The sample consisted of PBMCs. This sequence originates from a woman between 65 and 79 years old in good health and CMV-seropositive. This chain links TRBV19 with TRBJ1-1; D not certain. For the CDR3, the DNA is TGTGCCAGTAACTCTATGTCGGGATCGAGGAACACTGAAGCTTTCTTT. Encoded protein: CASNSMSGSRNTEAFF.